The rows below give T cell receptor beta chains drawn from one sample of a study of T cells in Graves' hyperthyroidism and ophthalmopathy. One entry per CDR3 protein results from TCRdb running MiXCR on the multiplex PCR reads. The sample lists around 600,000 distinct CDR3 sequences; approximately 14% were seen once. Sequencing input: blood. The receptors were gathered from a young woman with Graves' ophthalmopathy. CDR3s include the opening cysteine and the closing phenylalanine or tryptophan. A D gene is named only where the DNA matches it firmly. Not every row has a clone size; where given, it reads once, few, many or a size class.

CASSWAAGQTSYYTF,TGTGCCAGCAGTTGGGCCGCGGGACAGACCTCCTACTACACCTTC,TRBJ1-2,TRBD1,TRBV28,many
CASSLAGRDQETQYF,TGTGCCAGCAGCTTAGCGGGACGGGACCAAGAGACCCAGTACTTC,TRBJ2-5,NA,TRBV11-2,many
CASSLVGGPYEQYF,TGTGCCAGCAGCTTAGTTGGCGGCCCCTACGAGCAGTACTTC,TRBJ2-7,NA,TRBV11-2,many
CSTSGQGQETQYF,NA,TRBJ2-5,NA,TRBV20-1,many
CSARGDKETQYF,TGCAGTGCTAGAGGGGACAAAGAGACCCAGTACTTC,TRBJ2-5,NA,TRBV20-1,many
CATSPRGTSNEQFF,TGTGCCACCAGTCCAAGGGGGACTAGCAATGAGCAGTTCTTC,TRBJ2-1,TRBD2,TRBV24-1,many
CASSQVTEGILDSPLHF,TGCGCCAGCAGCCAAGTTACCGAGGGGATTTTGGATTCACCCCTCCACTTT,TRBJ1-6,NA,TRBV4-1,NA
CASSQEDGPYEQYF,TGTGCCAGCAGCCAAGAAGACGGACCCTACGAGCAGTACTTC,TRBJ2-7,NA,TRBV7-6,many
CASSNDRGSTDTQYF,TGTGCCAGCAGTAACGACAGGGGAAGCACAGATACGCAGTATTTT,TRBJ2-3,TRBD1,TRBV27,many
CASSLPGAPGELFF,TGTGCCAGCAGCCTCCCCGGCGCCCCTGGGGAGCTGTTTTTT,TRBJ2-2,NA,TRBV3-1,NA
CASSQDQGADYGYTF,TGCGCCAGCAGCCAAGACCAGGGGGCGGACTATGGCTACACCTTC,TRBJ1-2,TRBD1,TRBV4-3,NA
CASSLDSPYEQYF,TGTGCCAGCAGCCTTGACAGCCCCTACGAGCAGTACTTC,TRBJ2-7,NA,TRBV12-3/TRBV12-4,many
CASSFRRSSNYEQYF,TGTGCCAGCAGTTTCAGGAGGTCCTCGAACTACGAGCAGTACTTC,TRBJ2-7,NA,TRBV27,NA
CASRTNMSTEAFF,TGTGCCAGCAGGACAAACATGAGCACTGAAGCTTTCTTT,TRBJ1-1,NA,TRBV2,NA
CASSLANGGVEAFF,TGTGCCAGCAGCTTAGCCAACGGAGGCGTTGAAGCTTTCTTT,TRBJ1-1,NA,TRBV7-2,many
CASSIGRGSYEQFF,TGTGCCAGTAGTATTGGTCGGGGAAGCTATGAGCAGTTCTTC,TRBJ2-1,NA,TRBV19,NA
CAISESKAGGITEAFF,TGTGCCATCAGTGAGTCAAAGGCAGGGGGCATCACTGAAGCTTTCTTT,TRBJ1-1,TRBD1,TRBV10-3,many
CASSLGGKHEQFF,TGTGCCAGCAGCTTAGGGGGTAAGCATGAGCAGTTCTTC,TRBJ2-1,NA,TRBV7-9,many
CASSLSFPLTYEQYF,TGTGCCAGCAGCTTGAGCTTTCCGCTAACCTACGAGCAGTACTTC,TRBJ2-7,NA,TRBV5-6,few
CASSSRVGQETQYF,TGCGCCAGCAGCTCCAGGGTTGGTCAAGAGACCCAGTACTTC,TRBJ2-5,NA,TRBV5-1,few
CASSLGLPNTGELFF,TGTGCCAGCAGCTTAGGGCTGCCGAACACCGGGGAGCTGTTTTTT,TRBJ2-2,NA,TRBV11-2,many
CASSYRSSYEQYF,TGTGCCAGCAGTTACAGGAGCTCCTACGAGCAGTACTTC,TRBJ2-7,NA,TRBV2,many
CASSLWDREYANQYF,TGTGCCAGCAGTTTATGGGACAGGGAGTACGCTAACCAGTACTTC,TRBJ2-5,TRBD1,TRBV27,NA
CASTDREVSNQPQHF,TGTGCCAGCACGGACAGGGAGGTTAGCAATCAGCCCCAGCATTTT,TRBJ1-5,TRBD1,TRBV6-2/TRBV6-3,many
CSAIKEETQYF,TGCAGTGCAATCAAAGAAGAGACCCAGTACTTC,TRBJ2-5,NA,TRBV20-1,many
CASSLGTTYGYTF,TGTGCCAGCAGCTTGGGGACCACCTATGGCTACACCTTC,TRBJ1-2,NA,TRBV5-6,NA
CASSWDRLSNYEQYF,TGTGCCAGCAGTTGGGACAGGCTTAGTAACTACGAGCAGTACTTC,TRBJ2-7,TRBD1,TRBV6-1,many
CASTVDGTYNEQFF,TGTGCCAGCACCGTAGACGGAACCTACAATGAGCAGTTCTTC,TRBJ2-1,NA,TRBV7-2,many
CASSTYPGRWYEQYF,TGCGCCAGCAGCACCTACCCGGGACGGTGGTACGAGCAGTACTTC,TRBJ2-7,NA,TRBV5-1,many
CASSLSSPTRSYNEQFF,TGTGCCAGCAGCTTATCTAGCCCGACACGCTCCTACAATGAGCAGTTCTTC,TRBJ2-1,NA,TRBV7-2,few
CAISAGGNIQYF,TGTGCCATCAGTGCGGGGGGAAACATTCAGTACTTC,TRBJ2-4,TRBD2,TRBV10-3,many
CAWRYGYEQYF,TGTGCCTGGAGATATGGATACGAGCAGTACTTC,TRBJ2-7,NA,TRBV30,few
CASSSSRDRPLGTEAFF,TGTGCCAGCAGTTCGTCCCGGGATCGACCTCTTGGCACTGAAGCTTTCTTT,TRBJ1-1,NA,TRBV27,many
CASSARTGANEQFF,TGTGCCAGTAGTGCGAGAACAGGGGCCAATGAGCAGTTCTTC,TRBJ2-1,TRBD1,TRBV19,few
CASSEVIEQGNTEAFF,TGTGCCAGCAGTGAAGTAATCGAGCAGGGAAACACTGAAGCTTTCTTT,TRBJ1-1,NA,TRBV6-1,many
CASSPSGTSGRETQYF,TGTGCCAGCAGCCCCTCGGGGACTAGCGGGAGAGAGACCCAGTACTTC,TRBJ2-5,TRBD2,TRBV5-5,NA
CASSQGQTEETQYF,TGTGCCAGCAGCCAGGGACAGACTGAAGAGACCCAGTACTTC,TRBJ2-5,TRBD1,TRBV3-1,NA
CASSEQDRVKGTEAFF,TGTGCCAGCAGTGAACAGGACAGGGTAAAAGGCACTGAAGCTTTCTTT,TRBJ1-1,TRBD1,TRBV2,many
CASSLVGVNENIQYF,TGCGCCAGCAGCTTGGTCGGGGTTAACGAAAACATTCAGTACTTC,TRBJ2-4,NA,TRBV5-1,few
CASSLIGFHEQYF,TGTGCCAGCAGTTTAATCGGTTTCCACGAGCAGTACTTC,TRBJ2-7,NA,TRBV27,many
CASSLALWGEQYF,TGTGCCAGCAGCTTAGCTCTCTGGGGGGAGCAGTACTTC,TRBJ2-7,NA,TRBV7-2,many